The present T cell receptor (beta chain) was sequenced within a study of control samples from healthy donors and cancer patients. Repertoires were generated with immunoSEQ multiplex PCR, while TCRdb's copy carries only in-frame clones and drops some. The repertoire holds 100,000 to 150,000 clones, with about 90% as singletons. Sequencing was done on a sample of PBMCs. The receptor was isolated from a middle-aged man with head and neck cancer.

The CDR3 DNA reads as TGCGCCAGCAGCCAAGATGCCCATTCTGGGGGTAACAATGAGCAGTTCTTC. The encoded protein is CASSQDAHSGGNNEQFF. The chain has TRBV4-1 and TRBJ2-7, with D perhaps given as TRBD1 or TRBD2 (5 bases each). The J call could be wrong; TRBJ2-1 is a better fit for the DNA end. Germline V gene sequence: CDR1 MGHRA, CDR2 YSYEKL. The CDR3 has 17 amino acids.